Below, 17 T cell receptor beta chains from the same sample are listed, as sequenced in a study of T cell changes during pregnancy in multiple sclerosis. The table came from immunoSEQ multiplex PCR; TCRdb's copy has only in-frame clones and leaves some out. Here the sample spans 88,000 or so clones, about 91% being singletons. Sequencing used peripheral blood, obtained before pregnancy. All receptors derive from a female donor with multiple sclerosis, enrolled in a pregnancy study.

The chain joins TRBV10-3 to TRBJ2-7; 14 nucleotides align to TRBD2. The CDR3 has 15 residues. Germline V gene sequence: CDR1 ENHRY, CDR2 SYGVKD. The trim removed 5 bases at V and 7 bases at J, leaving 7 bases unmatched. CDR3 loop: CAISRLAGGVGEQYF. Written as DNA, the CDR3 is TGTGCCATCAGTCGACTAGCGGGGGGGGTAGGGGAGCAGTACTTC.

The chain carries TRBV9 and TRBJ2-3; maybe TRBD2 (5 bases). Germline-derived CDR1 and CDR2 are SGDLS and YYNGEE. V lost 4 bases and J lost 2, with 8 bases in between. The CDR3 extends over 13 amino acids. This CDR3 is CASSSGDTDTQYF. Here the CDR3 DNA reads TGTGCCAGCAGCTCCGGGGACACAGATACGCAGTATTTT.

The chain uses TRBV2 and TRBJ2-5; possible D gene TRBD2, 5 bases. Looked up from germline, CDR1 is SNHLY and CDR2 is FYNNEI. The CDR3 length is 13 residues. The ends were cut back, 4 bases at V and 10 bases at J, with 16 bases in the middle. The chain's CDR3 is CASSGMGGRDQYF. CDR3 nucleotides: TGTGCCAGCAGTGGGATGGGCGGCCGGGACCAGTACTTC.

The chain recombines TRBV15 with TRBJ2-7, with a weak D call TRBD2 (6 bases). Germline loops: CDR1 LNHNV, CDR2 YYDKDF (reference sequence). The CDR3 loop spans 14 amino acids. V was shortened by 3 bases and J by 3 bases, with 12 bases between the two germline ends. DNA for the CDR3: TGTGCCACCAGCAGGGGTATGGGAGGCTACGAGCAGTACTTC. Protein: CATSRGMGGYEQYF.

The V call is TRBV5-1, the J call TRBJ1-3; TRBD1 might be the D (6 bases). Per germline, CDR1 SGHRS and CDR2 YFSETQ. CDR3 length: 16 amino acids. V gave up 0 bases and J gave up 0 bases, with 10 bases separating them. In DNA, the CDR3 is TGCGCCAGCAGCTTGGGAGGGACAAACTCTGGAAACACCATATATTTT. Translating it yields CASSLGGTNSGNTIYF.

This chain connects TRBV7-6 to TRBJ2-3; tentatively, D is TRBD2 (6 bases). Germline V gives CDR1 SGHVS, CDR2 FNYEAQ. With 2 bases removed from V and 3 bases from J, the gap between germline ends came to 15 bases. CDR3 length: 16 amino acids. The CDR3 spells CASSLTGGTGTDTQYF. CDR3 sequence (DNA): TGTGCCAGCAGCTTAACTGGGGGGACTGGAACAGATACGCAGTATTTT.

The chain's CDR3 is CASSRTPGNGKNSPLHF. Written as DNA, the CDR3 is TGTGCCAGCAGTCGCACACCAGGGAATGGGAAGAATTCACCCCTCCACTTT. V is TRBV27 and J is TRBJ1-6; D perhaps matches TRBD1 (5 bases). V shed 5 bases and J shed 7 bases, with 21 bases lying between them. This CDR3 spans 17 amino acids. Germline CDR1 is MNHEY and CDR2 is SMNVEV (reference sequence).

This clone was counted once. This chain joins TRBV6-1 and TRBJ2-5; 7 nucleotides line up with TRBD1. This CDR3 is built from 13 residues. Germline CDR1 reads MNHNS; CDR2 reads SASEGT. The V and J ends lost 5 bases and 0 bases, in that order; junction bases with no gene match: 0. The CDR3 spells CASSTGDQETQYF. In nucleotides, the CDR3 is TGTGCCAGCAGTACAGGGGACCAAGAGACCCAGTACTTC.

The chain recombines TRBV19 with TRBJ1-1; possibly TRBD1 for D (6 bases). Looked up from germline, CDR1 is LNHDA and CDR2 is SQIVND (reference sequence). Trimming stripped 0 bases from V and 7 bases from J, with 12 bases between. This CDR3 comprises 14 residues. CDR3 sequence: CASSIDRGADEAFF. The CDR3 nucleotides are TGTGCCAGTAGTATAGATCGGGGGGCGGATGAAGCTTTCTTT.

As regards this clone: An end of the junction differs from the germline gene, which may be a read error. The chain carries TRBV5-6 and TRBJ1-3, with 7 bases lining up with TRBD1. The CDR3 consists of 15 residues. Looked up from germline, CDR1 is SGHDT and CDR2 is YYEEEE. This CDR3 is CASSLTGVRSSLADF. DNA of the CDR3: TGTGCCAGCAGCTTGACAGGGGTTAGGTCTTCCCTCGCGGATTTT.

The CDR3, as DNA: TGTGCCTGGAGCCCACGGGGAAACGAGCAGTACTTC. Amino acids: CAWSPRGNEQYF. The chain carries TRBV30 and TRBJ2-7, with a possible D match to TRBD2 (5 bases). V was trimmed by 3 bases and J by 5 bases, leaving 11 bases between them. Germline V gives CDR1 GTSNPN, CDR2 SVGIG (reference sequence). This CDR3 is 12 amino acids long.

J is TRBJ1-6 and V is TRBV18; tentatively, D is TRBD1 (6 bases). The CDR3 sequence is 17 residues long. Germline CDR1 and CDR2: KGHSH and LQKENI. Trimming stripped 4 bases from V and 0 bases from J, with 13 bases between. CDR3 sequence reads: CASSRAGVPSYNSPLHF. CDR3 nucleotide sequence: TGTGCCAGCTCACGGGCAGGGGTCCCCTCCTATAATTCACCCCTCCACTTT.

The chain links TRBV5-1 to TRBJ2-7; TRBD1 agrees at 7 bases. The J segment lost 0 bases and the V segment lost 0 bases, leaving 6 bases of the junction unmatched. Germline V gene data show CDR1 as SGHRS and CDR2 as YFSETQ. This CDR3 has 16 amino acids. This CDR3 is CASSLAQGVPSYEQYF. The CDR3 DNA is TGCGCCAGCAGCTTGGCCCAGGGGGTCCCCTCCTACGAGCAGTACTTC.

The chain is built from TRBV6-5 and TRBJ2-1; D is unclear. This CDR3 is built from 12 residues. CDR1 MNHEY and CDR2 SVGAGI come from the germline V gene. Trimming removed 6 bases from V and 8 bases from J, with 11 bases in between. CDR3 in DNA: TGTGCCAGCAGCCAGTCTTTCCATGAGCAGTTCTTC. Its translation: CASSQSFHEQFF.

In nucleotides, the CDR3 is TGTGCCAGCAGTGTTGAGACAGGGCGCGGCTACACCTTC. Encoded protein: CASSVETGRGYTF. The rearrangement links TRBV2 to TRBJ1-2; 7 nucleotides match TRBD1. This CDR3 region has 13 residues. Germline assignment: CDR1 SNHLY and CDR2 FYNNEI. V gave up 4 bases and J gave up 8 bases; unmatched junction bases: 7.

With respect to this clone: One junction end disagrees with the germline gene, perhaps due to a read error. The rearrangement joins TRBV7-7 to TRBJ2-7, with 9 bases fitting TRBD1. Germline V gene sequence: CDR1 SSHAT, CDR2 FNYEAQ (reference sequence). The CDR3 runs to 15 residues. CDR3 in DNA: TGTGCTAGCAGCTCGGGCCCTACAGGGGGCTCCGAGCAGTACTTC. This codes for CASSSGPTGGSEQYF.

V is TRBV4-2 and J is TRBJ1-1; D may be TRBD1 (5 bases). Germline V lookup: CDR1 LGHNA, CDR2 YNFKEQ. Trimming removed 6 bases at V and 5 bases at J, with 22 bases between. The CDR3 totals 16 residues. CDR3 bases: TGTGCCAGCAGGGACCGGGACTCAAGAACAAATACTGAAGCTTTCTTT. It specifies CASRDRDSRTNTEAFF.